This T cell receptor (beta chain) stems from a study of beta chain features in type 1 diabetes. Study outcomes and limitations: Comparison showed that naive, central memory and Treg TCRB repertoires appeared more similar among patients than among healthy donors.

Every isolated RNA sample was fully reverse transcribed, so sequencing captured expressed TCRB transcripts. Clones were read by immunoSEQ multiplex PCR, and TCRdb kept only the in-frame ones, dropping some. The data contain 350,000 or so clones, roughly 21% of them singletons. Via CD45RO/CCR7/CD25/CD127/CD95/CD27, cells of the CD4+ naive, central memory, regulatory and stem cell-like memory subsets were sorted. As for this clone: What it binds is not known.

The receptor comes from a woman between 18 and 29 years old in good health. Sequenced material: naive CD4+ T cells from blood.

CDR3 amino acids: CAWSVGGANVKQFF. For the CDR3, the DNA is TGTGCCTGGAGTGTAGGGGGGGCCAATGTAAAGCAGTTCTTC. The chain uses TRBV30 and TRBJ2-1, with D tentatively TRBD2 (7 bases). This CDR3 region has 14 residues. Deletions cut 0 bases from V and 11 bases from J, with 17 bases between. Germline loops: CDR1 GTSNPN, CDR2 SVGIG (reference sequence).